This T cell receptor (beta chain) was retrieved from a study of shared clonotypes between healthy human individuals. V lost 4 bases and J 11 bases, leaving 9 bases between the germline ends. Germline CDR1 is MNHNS and CDR2 is SASEGT. The CDR3 covers 11 residues. The repertoire was sequenced with immunoSEQ multiplex PCR; TCRdb's copy has only in-frame clones and lacks some. The sample contains approximately 250,000 clones, 60% to 70% of which appear only once. The specimen was memory CD4+ T cells sorted from blood. Subset: CD45RA-negative fraction. The chain uses TRBV6-1 and TRBJ1-3; D remains ambiguous. This sequence was found in a man younger than 40 in good health. In DNA, the CDR3 is TGTGCCAGCAGTGTGGGTGCCGCCATATATTTT. This translates into CASSVGAAIYF.